A single sample gave rise to the 25 T cell receptor beta chains below, sequenced in a study of blood T cell repertoires in COVID-19. Here immunoSEQ multiplex PCR was the method, and the copy in TCRdb shows in-frame clones only, minus some. Among 120,000 to 150,000 clones listed, 87% were seen once. What was sequenced was PBMCs or T cells enriched from blood (not recorded which). These receptor sequences come from a woman aged 40 to 50 who had been exposed to COVID-19.

This chain uses TRBV28 with TRBJ2-3; D may be TRBD1 (6 bases). The ends were cut back, 1 base at V and 7 bases at J, with 12 bases in the middle. The CDR3 runs to 14 residues. The germline V gene encodes CDR1 MDHEN and CDR2 SYDVKM. The CDR3 spells CASSLLDTGNTQYF. In DNA form, the CDR3 reads TGTGCCAGCAGTTTATTGGACACAGGGAATACGCAGTATTTT.

The chain recombines TRBV5-1 with TRBJ1-4, with no clear D. Looked up from germline, CDR1 is SGHRS and CDR2 is YFSETQ. The CDR3 runs to 18 residues. The V end lost 0 bases, the J end lost 0 bases, and 15 bases lay between the germline ends. CDR3 DNA sequence: TGCGCCAGCAGCTTGGCAAGCCATACCACTGCAACTAATGAAAAACTGTTTTTT. Encoded protein: CASSLASHTTATNEKLFF.

The chain employs TRBV3-1 (or the pseudogene TRBV3-2) and TRBJ2-5, with D maybe TRBD2 (6 bases). V dropped 4 bases and J dropped 4 bases, with 10 bases sitting between them. Germline lookup yields CDR1 LGHDT and CDR2 YNNKEL (reference sequence). CDR3 length: 13 residues. In DNA form, the CDR3 reads TGTGCCAGCAGCCCCCCCGGGGGAGAGACCCAGTACTTC. As protein: CASSPPGGETQYF.

The sample holds one count of this clone. The chain couples TRBV2 to TRBJ1-6; D is ambiguous. CDR3 size: 14 residues. Germline CDR1 reads SNHLY; CDR2 reads FYNNEI. Trimming left V 5 bases short and J 7 bases short, with 12 bases between. CDR3 residues: CASSWSQKNSPLHF. Written as DNA, the CDR3 is TGTGCCAGCAGTTGGTCACAGAAAAATTCACCCCTCCACTTT. The full variable domain, its missing parts supplied by reference TRBV2 and TRBJ1-6, is EPEVTQTPSHQVTQMGQEVILRCVPISNHLYFYWYRQILGQKVEFLVSFYNNEISEKSEIFDDQFSVERPDGSNFTLKIRSTKLEDSAMYFCASSWSQKNSPLHFGNGTRLTVT.

The sample holds one count of this clone. The V gene is TRBV18, the J gene TRBJ2-5; D is uncertain. Between the trimmed V and J ends, which lost 3 bases and 2 bases, there was a span of 7 bases. This CDR3 contains 13 residues. Germline V lookup: CDR1 KGHSH, CDR2 LQKENI. CDR3 DNA: TGTGCCAGCTCACCGAGCCTTCAAGAGACCCAGTACTTC. It codes for CASSPSLQETQYF.

A remark on this clone: A junction end diverges from the germline sequence, so it may reflect a read error. V and J are TRBV3-1 (or the pseudogene TRBV3-2) and TRBJ2-5; unclear D gene. The CDR3 spans 14 residues. CDR1 is LGHDT and CDR2 is YNNKEL in the germline V gene (reference sequence). The DNA of the CDR3 is TGTGTCAGCAGCCTCAGACTGGCACAAGAGACCCAGTACTTC. Translation gives CVSSLRLAQETQYF.

The rearrangement links TRBV29-1 to TRBJ1-6; possibly TRBD1 for D (6 bases). In germline, CDR1 is SQVTM, CDR2 ANQGSEA. V was cut by 7 bases and J by 3 bases, with 25 bases left in between. The CDR3 totals 18 residues. The CDR3 DNA reads as TGCAGCGATCATCATCGGGACAAGGCCCGACACTATAATTCACCCCTCCACTTT. The encoded protein is CSDHHRDKARHYNSPLHF.

This clone occurred once. V gene TRBV7-9 combines with J gene TRBJ2-2, with 12 bases that match TRBD1. Germline CDR1 reads SEHNR; CDR2 reads FQNEAQ (reference sequence). V trimming: 5 bases; J trimming: 3 bases; junction bases outside the gene matches: 4. The CDR3 is made up of 16 amino acids. The CDR3 nucleotides read TGTGCCAGCAGCACGAGGGACAGGGGGCACACCGGGGAGCTGTTTTTT. Amino acids: CASSTRDRGHTGELFF.

This rearrangement joins TRBV5-1 to TRBJ2-1; 12 bases are shared with TRBD2. Looked up from germline, CDR1 is SGHRS and CDR2 is YFSETQ. The CDR3 extends over 14 amino acids. With 0 bases clipped from V and 8 bases from J, the junction kept 0 bases outside the gene matches. CDR3 bases: TGCGCCAGCAGCTTGGGACTAGCGGGAGATGAGCAGTTCTTC. Amino acids: CASSLGLAGDEQFF.

The gene calls are TRBV5-5 and TRBJ1-5, with D perhaps matching TRBD1 (5 bases). Germline V gene sequence: CDR1 SGHKS, CDR2 YYEKEE (reference sequence). Trimming cost V 4 bases and J 5 bases, with 16 bases left between them. The CDR3 is 15 residues long. CDR3 DNA sequence: TGTGCCAGCAGCACCAAGGCGGGGGAGCATCAGCCCCAGCATTTT. Protein sequence: CASSTKAGEHQPQHF.

The V gene is TRBV7-2, the J gene TRBJ2-7; D is unresolved. The V gene's germline CDR1 is SGHTA and CDR2 FQGNSA. CDR3 length: 13 residues. V was cut by 1 base and J by 3 bases, with 7 bases left in between. In DNA form, the CDR3 reads TGTGCCAGCAGCTTAGGAGTTCTCTACGAGCAGTACTTC. It yields the protein CASSLGVLYEQYF.

V is TRBV4-1 and J is TRBJ1-5, with D possibly matching TRBD1 (6 bases). The CDR3 is 17 amino acids. Germline V lookup: CDR1 MGHRA, CDR2 YSYEKL. V lost 1 base and J lost 1, with 14 bases in between. CDR3: CASSQAPARGSNQPQHF. In nucleotides, the CDR3 is TGCGCCAGCAGCCAAGCCCCTGCCAGGGGAAGCAATCAGCCCCAGCATTTT.

This rearrangement joins TRBV7-2 to TRBJ2-1; no definite D call. V dropped 4 bases and J dropped 2 bases, with 15 bases sitting between them. This CDR3 has 16 amino acids. CDR1 is SGHTA and CDR2 is FQGNSA in the germline V gene. The CDR3 loop is CASSYRPNPTYNEQFF. The CDR3 bases are TGTGCCAGCAGCTACAGACCCAATCCTACCTACAATGAGCAGTTCTTC.

This clone was detected once. Here the CDR3 DNA reads TGTGCCAGCAGCTTGCGTGGGCGGGACGGAGATACGCAGTATTTT. Its protein product is CASSLRGRDGDTQYF. This chain joins TRBV7-2 and TRBJ2-3, with a possible D match to TRBD2 (6 bases). The germline V and J ends were trimmed by 3 bases and 5 bases, with 15 bases remaining between them. Per germline, CDR1 SGHTA and CDR2 FQGNSA. The CDR3 loop spans 15 amino acids.

The chain is built from TRBV25-1 and TRBJ1-4, with D maybe TRBD1 (6 bases). Germline V gene sequence: CDR1 MGHDK, CDR2 SYGVNS. The V end lost 3 bases, the J end lost 6 bases, and 8 bases lay between the germline ends. This CDR3 is 13 amino acids long. DNA of the CDR3: TGTGCCAGCAGTGAGGGGACATATGAAAAACTGTTTTTT. It translates to CASSEGTYEKLFF.

The V call is TRBV21-1, the J call TRBJ1-4. TRBV21-1 is flagged as a pseudogene. This CDR3 comprises 15 residues. In DNA form, the CDR3 reads TGTGCCAGCAGGTTCCTAGACTTGAACGGTGAAAAACTGTTTTTT. Translation: CASRFLDLNGEKLFF.

The chain employs TRBV5-1 and TRBJ2-2; no clear D. V lost 4 bases to trimming and J lost 4 bases, with 17 bases between them. CDR1 SGHRS and CDR2 YFSETQ come from the germline V gene. This CDR3 spans 16 amino acids. CDR3 protein: CASSPVRSGGTGELFF. CDR3 in DNA: TGCGCCAGCAGCCCGGTCCGATCAGGTGGCACCGGGGAGCTGTTTTTT.

The chain uses TRBV2 and TRBJ1-3, with 12 bases identical to TRBD1. The J segment lost 3 bases and the V segment lost 7 bases, leaving 13 bases of the junction unmatched. This CDR3 spans 18 amino acids. CDR1 is SNHLY, CDR2 FYNNEI, per germline. For the CDR3, the DNA is TGTGCCAGCAATAGACAACCGGGACAGGGGGCGGGTGGAAACACCATATATTTT. It specifies CASNRQPGQGAGGNTIYF.

This chain joins TRBV5-1 and TRBJ2-1; 7 bases are a match to TRBD2. CDR1 and CDR2 from the germline V gene are SGHRS and YFSETQ. J was trimmed by 0 bases and V by 4 bases; bases with no gene match: 4. The CDR3 length is 15 residues. The CDR3 sequence: CASSPGGSSYNEQFF. As DNA, the CDR3 is TGCGCCAGCAGCCCCGGGGGGAGCTCCTACAATGAGCAGTTCTTC.

The J gene is TRBJ1-2, the V gene TRBV5-6; tentatively, D is TRBD1 (6 bases). CDR1 SGHDT and CDR2 YYEEEE come from the germline V gene. CDR3 length equals 14 residues. Deletions cut 0 bases from V and 0 bases from J, with 6 bases between. CDR3 protein: CASSLGTANYGYTF. CDR3 sequence (DNA): TGTGCCAGCAGCTTGGGGACAGCTAACTATGGCTACACCTTC.

This clone was observed once. The chain has TRBV4-1 and TRBJ1-6; 8 nucleotides line up with TRBD1. Germline-derived CDR1 and CDR2 are MGHRA and YSYEKL. This CDR3 contains 14 residues. The V gene end was trimmed by 4 bases and the J gene end by 7 bases; junction bases not matched to a gene: 3. In DNA, the CDR3 is TGCGCCAGCAGCCGACAGGGGTGGAATTCACCCCTCCACTTT. This sequence encodes CASSRQGWNSPLHF.

Of note for this clone: A junction end diverges from the germline sequence, so it may reflect a read error. CDR3 loop: CASAPGGQNTRELFF. The CDR3 coding sequence is TGTGCCAGCGCCCCTGGGGGCCAGAACACCAGGGAGCTGTTTTTT. The chain links TRBV28 to TRBJ2-2; possibly TRBD1 for D (6 bases). Germline CDR1 is MDHEN and CDR2 is SYDVKM. The CDR3 runs to 15 residues.

The chain couples TRBV7-3 to TRBJ2-1, with 10 nucleotides matching TRBD2. V dropped 2 bases and J dropped 2; count of bases not matched to a gene: 0. In germline, CDR1 is SGHTA, CDR2 FQGTGA. The CDR3 contains 15 residues. CDR3: CASSLLAGAYNEQFF. The DNA of the CDR3 is TGTGCCAGCAGCTTACTAGCGGGGGCCTACAATGAGCAGTTCTTC.

This rearrangement joins TRBV5-1 to TRBJ1-1; 8 bases align to TRBD1. Germline V gene lookup returns CDR1 SGHRS and CDR2 YFSETQ. V lost 4 bases to trimming and J lost 5 bases; unmatched junction nucleotides: 4. This CDR3 comprises 13 residues. The CDR3 is CASSVTGGTEAFF. CDR3 in DNA: TGCGCCAGCAGCGTTACAGGGGGTACTGAAGCTTTCTTT.

The rearrangement links TRBV7-9 to TRBJ1-6; 10 positions match TRBD1. With 4 bases clipped from V and 7 bases from J, the junction kept 13 bases outside the gene matches. Per germline, CDR1 SEHNR and CDR2 FQNEAQ (reference sequence). This CDR3 spans 18 amino acids. Here the CDR3 reads CASSSGTGATLINSPLHF. Written as DNA, the CDR3 is TGTGCCAGCAGCTCCGGGACAGGGGCCACTTTGATAAATTCACCCCTCCACTTT.